This record looks at one TCR beta chain sequence and its context. These data come from a study of blood T cell repertoires in COVID-19. The junction had 10 bases not matched to a gene; V was cut back by 4 bases and J by 2 bases. The CDR3 spans 17 residues. Germline V gives CDR1 SNHLY, CDR2 FYNNEI. Here immunoSEQ multiplex PCR was the method, and the copy in TCRdb shows in-frame clones only, minus some. The data show around 62,000 clones, more than 75% seen once. The sample consisted of PBMCs or T cells enriched from blood (not recorded which). The receptor was isolated from a woman aged 40 to 55 who had recovered from COVID-19. The V call is TRBV2, the J call TRBJ2-2, with 7 nucleotides matching TRBD2. CDR3 coding DNA: TGTGCCAGCAGTGGGGGCCTCGGGGGGATTAACACCGGGGAGCTGTTTTTT. It yields the protein CASSGGLGGINTGELFF.